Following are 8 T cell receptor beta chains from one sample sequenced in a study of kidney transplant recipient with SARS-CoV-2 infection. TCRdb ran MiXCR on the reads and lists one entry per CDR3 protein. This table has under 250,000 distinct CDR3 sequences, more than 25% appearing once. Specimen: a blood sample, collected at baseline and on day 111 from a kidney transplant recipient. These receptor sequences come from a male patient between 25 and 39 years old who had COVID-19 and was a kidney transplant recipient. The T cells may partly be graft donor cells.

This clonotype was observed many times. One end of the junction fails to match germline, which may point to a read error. CDR3 nucleotides: TGTGCCAGCGGCGTTAGCAATCAGCCCCAGCATTTT. Translated, it gives CASGVSNQPQHF. The chain joins TRBV9 to TRBJ1-5; D is undetermined. In germline, CDR1 is SGDLS, CDR2 YYNGEE. This CDR3 comprises 12 residues.

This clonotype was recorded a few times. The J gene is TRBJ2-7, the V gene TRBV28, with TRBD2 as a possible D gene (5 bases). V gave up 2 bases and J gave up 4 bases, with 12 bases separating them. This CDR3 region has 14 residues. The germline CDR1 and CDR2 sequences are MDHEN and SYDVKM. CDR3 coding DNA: TGTGCCAGCAGTTTACTAGCTAAGGCTTACGAGCAGTACTTC. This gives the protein CASSLLAKAYEQYF.

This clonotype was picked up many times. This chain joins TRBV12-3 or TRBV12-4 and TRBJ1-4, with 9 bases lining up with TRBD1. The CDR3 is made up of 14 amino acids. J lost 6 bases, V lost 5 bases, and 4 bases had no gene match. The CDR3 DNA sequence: TGTGCCAGCAGTGGGACAGGGATGGATGAAAAACTGTTTTTT. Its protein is CASSGTGMDEKLFF.

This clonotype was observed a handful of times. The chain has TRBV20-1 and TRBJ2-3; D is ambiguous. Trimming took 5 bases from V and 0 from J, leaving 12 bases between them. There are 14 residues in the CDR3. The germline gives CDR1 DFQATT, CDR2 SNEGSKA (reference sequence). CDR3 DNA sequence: TGCAGTGCTGGCCCCAGTGGTAGCACAGATACGCAGTATTTT. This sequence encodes CSAGPSGSTDTQYF.

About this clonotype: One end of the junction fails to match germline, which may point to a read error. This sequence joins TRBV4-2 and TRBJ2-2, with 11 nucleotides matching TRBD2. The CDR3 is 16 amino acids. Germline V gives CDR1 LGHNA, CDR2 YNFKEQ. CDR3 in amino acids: CASSQPYGTSGGEPFF. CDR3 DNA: TGTGCCAGCAGCCAACCCTACGGGACTAGCGGCGGGGAGCCGTTTTTT.

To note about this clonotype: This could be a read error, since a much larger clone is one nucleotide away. The CDR3 DNA reads TGTGCCAACAGTTACACGGGGGACACTGAAGCTTTCTTT. It translates to CANSYTGDTEAFF. This chain uses TRBV6-5 with TRBJ1-1, with D perhaps TRBD1 (5 bases). CDR1 and CDR2 (germline): MNHEY, SVGAGI. This CDR3 is 13 amino acids long.

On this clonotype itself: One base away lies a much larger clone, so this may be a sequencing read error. This CDR3 reads CASRSKIAAVMQDTQYF. Here the CDR3 DNA reads TGTGCCAGCAGGAGTAAAATAGCTGCAGTCATGCAAGATACGCAGTATTTT. The rearrangement joins TRBV21-1 to TRBJ2-3. TRBV21-1 is recorded as a pseudogene. This CDR3 is built from 17 residues.

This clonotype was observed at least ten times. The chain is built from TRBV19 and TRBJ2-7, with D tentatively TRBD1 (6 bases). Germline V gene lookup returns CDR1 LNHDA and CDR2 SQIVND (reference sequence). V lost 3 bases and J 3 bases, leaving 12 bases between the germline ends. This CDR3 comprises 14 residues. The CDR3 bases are TGTGCCAGTAGTATTGGGACAATAAGCTACGAGCAGTACTTC. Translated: CASSIGTISYEQYF.